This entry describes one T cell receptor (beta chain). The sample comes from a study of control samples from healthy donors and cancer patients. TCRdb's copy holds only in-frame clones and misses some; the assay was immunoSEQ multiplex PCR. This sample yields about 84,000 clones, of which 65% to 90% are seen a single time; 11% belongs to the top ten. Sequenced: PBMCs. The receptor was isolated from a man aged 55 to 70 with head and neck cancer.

The CDR3 DNA sequence: TGTGCCAGCAGTGAAATGGTCGGGTCAGGGCAGCCCCAGCATTTT. Translated, it gives CASSEMVGSGQPQHF. The gene calls are TRBV6-1 and TRBJ1-5; possibly TRBD1 for D (5 bases). The CDR3 runs 15 residues. Deletions cut 2 bases from V and 7 bases from J, with 15 bases between. Germline V gene lookup returns CDR1 MNHNS and CDR2 SASEGT.